The text below deals with one T cell receptor (beta chain). The antigen remains undetermined. TCRdb recomputed calls from the reads with MiXCR, one row per CDR3 protein. The sample lists about 200,000 distinct CDR3 sequences, roughly 9% seen once, with about 4.2% in the top ten. The CDR3 runs to 14 residues. Per germline, CDR1 DFQATT and CDR2 SNEGSKA (reference sequence). The germline V and J ends were trimmed by 0 bases and 7 bases, with 15 bases remaining between them. The entry originates in a study of T cell repertoires in cytomegalovirus infection. Study summary: Public signatures in TCR beta pointed to CMV infection and matching HLA type. Overall study results and limits: The response measured ex vivo was dominated by TCR beta clonotypes (HLA-C-restricted and CMV-specific). There were carriers of CMV plus the relevant HLA, and cumulative public TCR beta family frequency identified them.

Specimen: PBMCs. This receptor was identified in a human donor in good health (CMV status not recorded). Some clones in this sample may be carry-over from other donors' samples. The chain carries TRBV20-1 and TRBJ2-5; D possibly corresponds to TRBD1 (5 bases). The CDR3 DNA is TGCAGTGCTAGAGACAGGGTAAAATTGGCGACCCAGTACTTC. Encoded protein: CSARDRVKLATQYF.